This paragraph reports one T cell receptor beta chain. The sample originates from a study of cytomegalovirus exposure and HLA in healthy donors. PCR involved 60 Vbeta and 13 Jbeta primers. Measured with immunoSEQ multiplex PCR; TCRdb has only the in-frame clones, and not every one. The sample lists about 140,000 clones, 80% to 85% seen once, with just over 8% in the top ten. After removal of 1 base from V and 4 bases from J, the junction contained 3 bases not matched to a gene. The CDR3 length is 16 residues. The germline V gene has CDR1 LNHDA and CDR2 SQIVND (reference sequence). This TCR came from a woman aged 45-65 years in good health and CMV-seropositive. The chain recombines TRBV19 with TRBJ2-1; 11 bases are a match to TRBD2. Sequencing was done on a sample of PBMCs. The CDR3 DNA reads TGTGCCAGTAGTATAGGCCTAGCGGGGGGTTACAATGAGCAGTTCTTC. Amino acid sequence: CASSIGLAGGYNEQFF.